This T cell receptor (beta chain) emerged from a study of regulatory T cells. Trimming left V 0 bases short and J 7 bases short, with 13 bases between. The CDR3 consists of 14 residues. The germline CDR1 and CDR2 sequences are SGHRS and YFSETQ. All CD3G-deficient patients showed autoimmunity, more severe in two. Regulatory (CD25-high CD127-low) and conventional (CD25-low CD127-high) CD4+ T cells were sorted separately. On this clone itself: Antigen specificity is unknown.

The primer mix had 52 TRBV and 13 TRBJ primers. TCRdb's copy holds only in-frame clones and misses some; the assay was immunoSEQ multiplex PCR. In the table there are about 6,100 clones, roughly nine tenths of which are singletons. Findings and caveats of the study: Patient repertoires had restricted TRB V-J pairs and skewed V and J usage, most in Tregs. The two patients with the most severe autoimmunity showed the strongest Treg restriction. Compared with autologous conventional CD4+ cells and control regulatory cells, CD3G-deficient regulatory T cells showed reduced diversity.

The chain employs TRBV5-1 and TRBJ2-5; no clear D gene. The specimen sequenced was CD4+ Tregs sorted from blood. This sequence was found in a person between 18 and 35 years old with CD3G deficiency. CDR3 nucleotides: TGCGCCAGCAGCTTGGACCCGGGTTTGGGGACCCAGTACTTC. Its translation: CASSLDPGLGTQYF. Drawing the rest from reference TRBV5-1 and TRBJ2-5, the complete variable domain is KAGVTQTPRYLIKTRGQQVTLSCSPISGHRSVSWYQQTPGQGLQFLFEYFSETQRNKGNFPGRFSGRQFSNSRSEMNVSTLELGDSALYLCASSLDPGLGTQYFGPGTRLLVL.